The rows below give T cell receptor beta chains drawn from one sample of a study of shared clonotypes between healthy human individuals. The assay was immunoSEQ multiplex PCR, and TCRdb's table has in-frame clones only and misses some. The sample yields roughly 1 million clones, about 70% seen once. The source material was memory CD4+ T cells sorted from blood. These receptors were collected from a man younger than 30 in good health. The CDR3 runs from the conserved cysteine through the conserved F or W. The D gene is left open where the match is weak. The listing skips clone size in some rows; elsewhere it reads once, few, many or a size class.

J gene: TRBJ1-6; V gene: TRBV5-6; D gene: NA; clone size: NA; CDR3 length: 16; CDR3 protein: CASSWTNLRGDSPLHF; CDR3 DNA: TGTGCCAGCAGCTGGACGAATTTGCGGGGGGATTCACCCCTCCACTTT
J gene: TRBJ2-7; V gene: TRBV6-5; D gene: NA; clone size: NA; CDR3 length: 12; CDR3 protein: CASSHGPYEQYF; CDR3 DNA: TGTGCCAGCAGCCACGGGCCTTACGAGCAGTACTTC
J gene: TRBJ2-7; V gene: TRBV7-2; D gene: NA; clone size: NA; CDR3 length: 15; CDR3 protein: CASSLSAGVTYEQYF; CDR3 DNA: TGTGCCAGCAGCTTATCGGCAGGGGTCACCTACGAGCAGTACTTC
J gene: TRBJ2-7; V gene: TRBV4-2; D gene: NA; clone size: NA; CDR3 length: 16; CDR3 protein: CASSPQGTTLSYEQYF; CDR3 DNA: TGTGCCAGCAGCCCGCAGGGGACTACCTTATCCTACGAGCAGTACTTC
J gene: TRBJ2-7; V gene: TRBV5-1; D gene: TRBD1; clone size: once; CDR3 length: 15; CDR3 protein: CASSRGTGSSYEQYF; CDR3 DNA: TGCGCCAGCAGCCGAGGGACAGGGAGCTCCTACGAGCAGTACTTC
J gene: TRBJ1-1; V gene: TRBV19; D gene: NA; clone size: few; CDR3 length: 16; CDR3 protein: CASSTRGGFMNTEAFF; CDR3 DNA: TGTGCCAGTAGTACTAGAGGGGGGTTTATGAACACTGAAGCTTTCTTT
J gene: TRBJ2-3; V gene: TRBV7-2; D gene: NA; clone size: NA; CDR3 length: 15; CDR3 protein: CASSPDRGGGDTQYF; CDR3 DNA: TGTGCCAGCAGCCCTGACAGGGGAGGGGGAGATACGCAGTATTTT
J gene: TRBJ1-2; V gene: TRBV5-1; D gene: NA; clone size: once; CDR3 length: 14; CDR3 protein: CASSQTAGGYGYTF; CDR3 DNA: TGCGCCAGCAGCCAAACGGCGGGAGGCTATGGCTACACCTTC
J gene: TRBJ1-3; V gene: TRBV30; D gene: NA; clone size: few; CDR3 length: 12; CDR3 protein: CAWSVAGNTIYF; CDR3 DNA: TGTGCCTGGAGTGTGGCAGGAAACACCATATATTTT
J gene: TRBJ2-5; V gene: TRBV7-2; D gene: NA; clone size: many; CDR3 length: 12; CDR3 protein: CASSLGRETQYF; CDR3 DNA: TGTGCCAGCAGCCTAGGCAGGGAGACCCAGTACTTC
J gene: TRBJ1-2; V gene: TRBV20-1; D gene: NA; clone size: NA; CDR3 length: 11; CDR3 protein: CSASRYYGYTF; CDR3 DNA: TGCAGTGCTAGTCGGTACTATGGCTACACCTTC
J gene: TRBJ2-1; V gene: TRBV2; D gene: TRBD2; clone size: NA; CDR3 length: 17; CDR3 protein: CASSEAGLAGRVNEQFF; CDR3 DNA: TGTGCCAGCAGTGAGGCCGGACTAGCGGGCAGGGTCAATGAGCAGTTCTTC
J gene: TRBJ1-2; V gene: TRBV28; D gene: TRBD1; clone size: NA; CDR3 length: 15; CDR3 protein: CASTPNRGRNYGYTF; CDR3 DNA: TGTGCCAGCACCCCGAACAGGGGGCGAAACTATGGCTACACCTTC
J gene: TRBJ2-7; V gene: TRBV7-2; D gene: NA; clone size: NA; CDR3 length: 11; CDR3 protein: CASSLDYEQYF; CDR3 DNA: TGTGCCAGCAGCTTAGACTACGAGCAGTACTTC
J gene: TRBJ2-3; V gene: TRBV25-1; D gene: TRBD2; clone size: NA; CDR3 length: 17; CDR3 protein: CASRRTSGGTSTDTQYF; CDR3 DNA: TGTGCCAGCAGAAGGACTAGCGGGGGGACTAGCACAGATACGCAGTATTTT
J gene: TRBJ1-4; V gene: TRBV7-8; D gene: NA; clone size: NA; CDR3 length: 13; CDR3 protein: CASWGRGDEKLFF; CDR3 DNA: TGTGCCAGCTGGGGTAGGGGGGATGAAAAACTGTTTTTT
J gene: TRBJ2-4; V gene: TRBV5-4; D gene: NA; clone size: NA; CDR3 length: 13; CDR3 protein: CASSLDQVNIQYF; CDR3 DNA: TGTGCCAGCAGCTTAGACCAGGTTAACATTCAGTACTTC
J gene: TRBJ2-5; V gene: TRBV2; D gene: NA; clone size: NA; CDR3 length: 16; CDR3 protein: CASSEDGAMGQETQYF; CDR3 DNA: TGTGCCAGCAGTGAAGATGGGGCAATGGGACAAGAGACCCAGTACTTC
J gene: TRBJ2-1; V gene: TRBV5-4; D gene: TRBD2; clone size: NA; CDR3 length: 16; CDR3 protein: CASSLSLAEIYNEQFF; CDR3 DNA: TGTGCCAGCAGCTTGAGTCTAGCGGAGATCTACAATGAGCAGTTCTTC
J gene: TRBJ1-1; V gene: TRBV28; D gene: NA; clone size: few; CDR3 length: 13; CDR3 protein: CASSLGGNTEAFF; CDR3 DNA: TGTGCCAGCAGTTTAGGAGGGAACACTGAAGCTTTCTTT
J gene: TRBJ2-1; V gene: TRBV10-3; D gene: NA; clone size: NA; CDR3 length: 12; CDR3 protein: CAISRTYNEQFF; CDR3 DNA: TGTGCCATCAGTAGGACCTACAATGAGCAGTTCTTC
J gene: TRBJ2-1; V gene: TRBV30; D gene: TRBD1; clone size: NA; CDR3 length: 15; CDR3 protein: CAWSLQDREVGEQFF; CDR3 DNA: TGTGCCTGGAGCCTTCAGGACAGGGAGGTCGGTGAGCAGTTCTTC
J gene: TRBJ2-7; V gene: TRBV5-1; D gene: NA; clone size: NA; CDR3 length: 11; CDR3 protein: CASTDFYEQYF; CDR3 DNA: TGCGCCAGCACCGATTTCTACGAGCAGTACTTC
J gene: TRBJ2-7; V gene: TRBV10-2; D gene: NA; clone size: NA; CDR3 length: 12; CDR3 protein: CASTGRSYEQYF; CDR3 DNA: TGCGCCAGCACCGGACGGTCCTACGAGCAGTACTTC
J gene: TRBJ1-1; V gene: TRBV2; D gene: TRBD1; clone size: NA; CDR3 length: 13; CDR3 protein: CATRGQNAGEAFF; CDR3 DNA: TGTGCCACACGGGGACAGAACGCAGGTGAAGCTTTCTTT
J gene: TRBJ2-6; V gene: TRBV5-4; D gene: NA; clone size: NA; CDR3 length: 15; CDR3 protein: CASSLAGTGANVLTF; CDR3 DNA: TGTGCCAGCAGCTTGGCCGGGACTGGGGCCAACGTCCTGACTTTC
J gene: TRBJ2-3; V gene: TRBV2; D gene: NA; clone size: NA; CDR3 length: 12; CDR3 protein: CASSEGGDTQYF; CDR3 DNA: TGTGCCAGCAGTGAAGGGGGAGATACGCAGTATTTT
J gene: TRBJ1-6; V gene: TRBV6-1; D gene: NA; clone size: NA; CDR3 length: 17; CDR3 protein: CASSESEETAPNSPLHF; CDR3 DNA: TGTGCCAGCAGTGAATCCGAAGAGACCGCCCCCAACTCACCCCTCCACTTT
J gene: TRBJ2-3; V gene: TRBV4-1; D gene: TRBD1; clone size: NA; CDR3 length: 13; CDR3 protein: CASSQAPGTGEYF; CDR3 DNA: TGCGCCAGCAGCCAAGCCCCCGGGACAGGGGAGTATTTT
J gene: TRBJ1-2; V gene: TRBV5-4; D gene: NA; clone size: NA; CDR3 length: 12; CDR3 protein: CASSLAGYGYTF; CDR3 DNA: TGTGCCAGCAGCTTGGCAGGGTATGGCTACACCTTC